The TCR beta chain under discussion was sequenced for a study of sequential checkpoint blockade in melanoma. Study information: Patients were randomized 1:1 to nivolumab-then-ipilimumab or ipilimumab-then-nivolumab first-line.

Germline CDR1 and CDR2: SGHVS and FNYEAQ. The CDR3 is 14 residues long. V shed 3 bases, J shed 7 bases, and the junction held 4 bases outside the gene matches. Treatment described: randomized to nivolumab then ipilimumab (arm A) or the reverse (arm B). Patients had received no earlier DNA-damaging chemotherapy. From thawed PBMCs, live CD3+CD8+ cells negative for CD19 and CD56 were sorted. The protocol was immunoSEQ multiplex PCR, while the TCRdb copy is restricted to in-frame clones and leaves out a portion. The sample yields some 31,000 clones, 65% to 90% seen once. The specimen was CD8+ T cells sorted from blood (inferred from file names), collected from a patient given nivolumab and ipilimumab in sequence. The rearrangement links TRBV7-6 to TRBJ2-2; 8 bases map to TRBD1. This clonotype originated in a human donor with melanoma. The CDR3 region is CASSLQGASGELFF. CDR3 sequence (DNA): TGTGCCAGCAGCTTGCAGGGGGCTAGCGGGGAGCTGTTTTTT.